This passage covers 16 T cell receptor beta chains from one sample sequenced in a study of metastatic and nonmetastatic thyroid tumors. Thyroid surgery had not been preceded by any treatment in any patient. TCRdb re-called clones via MiXCR from the PCR reads. The sample contains about 69,000 clones, about 14% of which appear only once. The sequencing sample was made of blood. Receptor source: a male donor with papillary thyroid cancer or a benign thyroid nodule (not recorded which). Some clones in this sample may be carry-over from other donors' samples.

The chain is built from TRBV19 and TRBJ1-5; tentatively, D is TRBD1 (5 bases). The CDR3 has 15 residues. The germline V and J ends were trimmed by 5 bases and 2 bases, with 13 bases remaining between them. In germline, CDR1 is LNHDA, CDR2 SQIVND (reference sequence). CDR3 sequence (DNA): TGTGCCAGTAGTCAGGGTAGATCGGGCAATCAGCCCCAGCATTTT. Residues: CASSQGRSGNQPQHF. Filled out from reference TRBV19 and TRBJ1-5, the complete variable domain reads DGGITQSPKYLFRKEGQNVTLSCEQNLNHDAMYWYRQDPGQGLRLIYYSQIVNDFQKGDIAEGYSVSREKKESFPLTVTSAQKNPTAFYLCASSQGRSGNQPQHFGDGTRLSIL.

This clone was recorded at least ten times. The genes are TRBV5-6 and TRBJ1-4, with 9 bases lining up with TRBD1. Germline V gene lookup returns CDR1 SGHDT and CDR2 YYEEEE. The ends lost 4 bases at V and 8 bases at J; junction bases unmatched: 12. CDR3 length equals 16 residues. In nucleotides, the CDR3 is TGTGCCAGCAGCAAATGGACCGGGACAGGGAACGAAAAACTGTTTTTT. Its translation: CASSKWTGTGNEKLFF. Full variable domain (rest looked up from reference TRBV5-6 and TRBJ1-4): DAGVTQSPTHLIKTRGQQVTLRCSPKSGHDTVSWYQQALGQGPQFIFQYYEEEERQRGNFPDRFSGHQFPNYSSELNVNALLLGDSALYLCASSKWTGTGNEKLFFGSGTQLSVL.

At least ten counts were recorded for this clone. This chain links TRBV18 with TRBJ1-1, with D uncertain. The CDR3 has 15 amino acids. Trimming stripped 3 bases from V and 0 bases from J, with 11 bases between. Germline V gene lookup returns CDR1 KGHSH and CDR2 LQKENI. CDR3 protein: CASSPTEAMNTEAFF. Written as DNA, the CDR3 is TGTGCCAGCTCACCCACAGAAGCTATGAACACTGAAGCTTTCTTT.

This sequence joins TRBV20-1 and TRBJ2-7; the D gene could be TRBD1 or TRBD2 (5 bases each). Germline CDR1 is DFQATT and CDR2 is SNEGSKA (reference sequence). The V end lost 3 bases, the J end lost 4 bases, and 16 bases lay between the germline ends. The CDR3 is 14 amino acids. The CDR3 here is CSASIEGYGYEQYF. The CDR3 nucleotides read TGCAGTGCTAGTATTGAGGGGTACGGGTACGAGCAGTACTTC.

This clone has a single count. A much bigger clone sits one base away, suggesting this may be a read error. V gene TRBV7-9 combines with J gene TRBJ1-5; D unresolved. CDR1 is SEHNR, CDR2 FQNEAQ, per germline (reference sequence). The CDR3 length is 15 residues. Trimming shortened V by 2 bases and J by 0 bases, and 8 bases separated the two germline ends. The CDR3 DNA follows: TGTGCCAGCAGCTTATGCACAGATAGCAATCAGCCCCAGCATTTT. Amino acids: CASSLCTDSNQPQHF.

This clone was observed many times. The rearrangement joins TRBV7-3 to TRBJ2-1; 8 bases are a match to TRBD2. The ends lost 2 bases at V and 0 bases at J; junction bases unmatched: 0. This CDR3 is 15 amino acids long. Germline lookup yields CDR1 SGHTA and CDR2 FQGTGA. The CDR3 region is CASSLGLASYNEQFF. CDR3 in DNA: TGTGCCAGCAGCTTAGGACTAGCCTCCTACAATGAGCAGTTCTTC.

This clone was observed a handful of times. This may come from a read error, since a much larger clone is one base off. V and J are TRBV5-6 and TRBJ2-2, with 9 bases that match TRBD2. Looked up from germline, CDR1 is SGHDT and CDR2 is YYEEEE. V lost 0 bases and J lost 4; bases outside the gene matches: 4. This CDR3 has 16 amino acids. CDR3 protein: CASSLASAGGTGELFF. CDR3 bases: TGTGCCAGCAGCTTGGCATCAGCGGGAGGCACCGGGGAGCTGTTTTTT.

Judged by abundance, this clone is medium-sized. The chain is built from TRBV6-1 and TRBJ2-2; D unclear. CDR3 length equals 14 residues. CDR1 MNHNS and CDR2 SASEGT come from the germline V gene. The V end was cut by 4 bases, the J end by 0 bases, with 6 bases between. CDR3 DNA sequence: TGTGCCAGCAGTGCTCTAGCGAACACCGGGGAGCTGTTTTTT. Translation gives CASSALANTGELFF.

This clone has at least ten counts. The chain uses TRBV7-2 and TRBJ1-1; D remains ambiguous. The CDR3 consists of 14 residues. Germline loops: CDR1 SGHTA, CDR2 FQGNSA. The V and J ends lost 0 bases and 4 bases respectively, with 9 bases between them. CDR3 sequence reads: CASSLALAATEAFF. CDR3 nucleotide sequence: TGTGCCAGCAGCTTAGCGCTGGCAGCCACTGAAGCTTTCTTT. Full variable domain (missing parts from reference TRBV7-2 and TRBJ1-1): GAGVSQSPSNKVTEKGKDVELRCDPISGHTALYWYRQSLGQGLEFLIYFQGNSAPDKSGLPSDRFSAERTGGSVSTLTIQRTQQEDSAVYLCASSLALAATEAFFGQGTRLTVV.

This clone was picked up many times. CDR3 protein: CASSTQVNTEAFF. The CDR3 DNA follows: TGTGCCAGTAGTACCCAAGTGAACACTGAAGCTTTCTTT. The V and J genes are TRBV19 and TRBJ1-1, with D hard to call. Germline V lookup: CDR1 LNHDA, CDR2 SQIVND (reference sequence). The CDR3 covers 13 residues. Trimming removed 4 bases at V and 0 bases at J, with 6 bases between.

There are many counts of this clone. The genes are TRBV27 and TRBJ1-2; 9 bases are a match to TRBD1. The CDR3 loop spans 15 amino acids. Germline loops: CDR1 MNHEY, CDR2 SMNVEV (reference sequence). The V and J ends lost 6 bases and 4 bases, in that order; junction bases with no gene match: 9. CDR3 loop: CASSATGGASYGYTF. In DNA form, the CDR3 reads TGTGCCAGCAGCGCTACAGGGGGCGCGAGCTATGGCTACACCTTC.

This chain connects TRBV9 to TRBJ1-1; D unclear. Germline-derived CDR1 and CDR2 are SGDLS and YYNGEE. V dropped 4 bases and J dropped 4 bases, with 8 bases sitting between them. The CDR3 length is 12 residues. The CDR3: CASSKGSTEAFF. The CDR3 DNA is TGTGCCAGCAGCAAAGGGAGCACTGAAGCTTTCTTT.

There are many counts of this clone. The chain recombines TRBV9 with TRBJ2-6; D gene unclear. The V end lost 4 bases, the J end lost 4 bases, and 6 bases lay between the germline ends. The CDR3 loop spans 13 amino acids. CDR1 SGDLS and CDR2 YYNGEE come from the germline V gene. CDR3 sequence: CASSPSGANVLTF. CDR3 sequence (DNA): TGTGCCAGCAGCCCATCGGGGGCCAACGTCCTGACTTTC.

This clone came up many times. Here the CDR3 DNA reads TGTGCCAGCAGCTTAATCAGGGGGCGCGGGGGAGAGCAGTTCTTC. Amino acid sequence: CASSLIRGRGGEQFF. V and J are TRBV7-2 and TRBJ2-1, with a possible D match to TRBD1 (8 bases). This CDR3 comprises 15 residues. The V end lost 2 bases, the J end lost 10 bases, and 18 bases lay between the germline ends. Germline values: CDR1 SGHTA, CDR2 FQGNSA. Looking up the rest from reference TRBV7-2 and TRBJ2-1 gives the full variable domain: GAGVSQSPSNKVTEKGKDVELRCDPISGHTALYWYRQSLGQGLEFLIYFQGNSAPDKSGLPSDRFSAERTGGSVSTLTIQRTQQEDSAVYLCASSLIRGRGGEQFFGPGTRLTVL.

This clone was detected ten times or more. The V gene is TRBV7-2, the J gene TRBJ2-5; no firm D call. The V gene's germline CDR1 is SGHTA and CDR2 FQGNSA. The CDR3 is 15 amino acids. V was cut by 5 bases and J by 0 bases, with 13 bases left in between. The CDR3 DNA sequence: TGTGCCAGCAGCCCTAACCTCCTTTACCAAGAGACCCAGTACTTC. Translation gives CASSPNLLYQETQYF.

The sample holds many counts of this clone. The V gene is TRBV4-1, the J gene TRBJ1-1; D remains ambiguous. V was trimmed by 1 base and J by 2 bases, leaving 5 bases between them. CDR3 length equals 13 residues. Germline V gives CDR1 MGHRA, CDR2 YSYEKL. The CDR3 is CASSQVGNTEAFF. DNA for the CDR3: TGCGCCAGCAGCCAAGTGGGAAACACTGAAGCTTTCTTT.